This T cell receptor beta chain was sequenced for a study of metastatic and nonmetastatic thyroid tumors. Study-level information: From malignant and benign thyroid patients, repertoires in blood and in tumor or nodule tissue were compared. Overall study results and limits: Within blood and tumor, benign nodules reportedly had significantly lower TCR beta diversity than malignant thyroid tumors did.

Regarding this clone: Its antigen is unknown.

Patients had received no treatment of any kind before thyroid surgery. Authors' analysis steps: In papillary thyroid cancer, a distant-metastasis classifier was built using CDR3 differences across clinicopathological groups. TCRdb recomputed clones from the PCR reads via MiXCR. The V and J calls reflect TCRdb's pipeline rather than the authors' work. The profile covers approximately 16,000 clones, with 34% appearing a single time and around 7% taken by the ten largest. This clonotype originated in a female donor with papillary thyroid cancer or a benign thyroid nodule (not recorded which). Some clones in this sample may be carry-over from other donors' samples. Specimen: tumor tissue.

The CDR3 nucleotides are TGTGCCACCAGCGGCGATCAGGGGTCCTACAATGAGCAGTTCTTC. Its protein is CATSGDQGSYNEQFF. The chain employs TRBV15 and TRBJ2-1, with D possibly being TRBD1 (6 bases). The CDR3 contains 15 residues. Trimming took off 5 bases at V and 1 base at J, with 12 bases between the two ends. Germline V lookup: CDR1 LNHNV, CDR2 YYDKDF (reference sequence).